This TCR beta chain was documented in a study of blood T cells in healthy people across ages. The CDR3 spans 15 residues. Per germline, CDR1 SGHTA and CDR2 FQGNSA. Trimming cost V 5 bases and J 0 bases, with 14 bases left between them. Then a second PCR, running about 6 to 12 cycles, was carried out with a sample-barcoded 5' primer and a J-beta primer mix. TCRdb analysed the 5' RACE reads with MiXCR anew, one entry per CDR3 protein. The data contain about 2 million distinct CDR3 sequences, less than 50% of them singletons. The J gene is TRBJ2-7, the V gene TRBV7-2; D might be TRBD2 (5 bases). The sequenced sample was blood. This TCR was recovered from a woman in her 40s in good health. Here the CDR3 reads CASSTSFGNSYEQYF. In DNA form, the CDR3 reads TGTGCCAGCAGCACCTCATTCGGGAACTCCTACGAGCAGTACTTC.